These 20 T cell receptor beta chains share one sample of origin, sequenced in a study of technical replicates of blood from a few donors. TCRdb keeps only in-frame clones here, not all; method: immunoSEQ multiplex PCR. This table holds 65,000 to 90,000 clones, 93% found once. Sequencing was performed on T cells isolated from PBMCs. These receptors were taken from a human donor in good health.

The V call is TRBV5-4, the J call TRBJ2-2; D is ambiguous. The CDR3 covers 12 residues. Germline V gene lookup returns CDR1 SGHNT and CDR2 YYREEE (reference sequence). Trimming removed 2 bases from V and 6 bases from J, with 5 bases in between. The CDR3 loop is CASSFYPGELFF. In DNA form, the CDR3 reads TGTGCCAGCAGCTTTTATCCCGGGGAGCTGTTTTTT.

V usage is TRBV5-1 and J usage is TRBJ2-7; D is ambiguous. Germline CDR1 SGHRS, CDR2 YFSETQ. The V and J ends lost 3 bases and 2 bases respectively, with 9 bases between them. The CDR3 consists of 13 residues. CDR3 sequence reads: CASSSLTPYEQYF. CDR3 bases: TGCGCCAGCAGCTCACTGACTCCCTACGAGCAGTACTTC. The complete variable domain, with remaining parts taken from reference TRBV5-1 and TRBJ2-7, reads KAGVTQTPRYLIKTRGQQVTLSCSPISGHRSVSWYQQTPGQGLQFLFEYFSETQRNKGNFPGRFSGRQFSNSRSEMNVSTLELGDSALYLCASSSLTPYEQYFGPGTRLTVT.

The chain is built from TRBV6-1 and TRBJ1-2; TRBD1 matches 8 bases. V was clipped by 4 bases and J by 5 bases; unmatched bases: 6. CDR1 is MNHNS, CDR2 SASEGT, per germline. The CDR3 runs to 14 residues. The CDR3 bases are TGTGCCAGCAGTGTCCGGACAGGGTTATATGGCTACACCTTC. Encoded protein: CASSVRTGLYGYTF.

This clone was detected only once. This chain connects TRBV5-8 to TRBJ1-1; no clear D gene. Deletions cut 3 bases from V and 4 bases from J, with 10 bases between. The germline CDR1 and CDR2 sequences are SGHTS and YDEGEE. The CDR3 is 13 amino acids. In DNA form, the CDR3 reads TGTGCCAGCAGCTCATATGGACTCACTGAAGCTTTCTTT. It yields the protein CASSSYGLTEAFF. Filled out from reference TRBV5-8 and TRBJ1-1, the complete variable domain reads EAGVTQSPTHLIKTRGQQATLRCSPISGHTSVYWYQQALGLGLQFLLWYDEGEERNRGNFPPRFSGRQFPNYSSELNVNALELEDSALYLCASSSYGLTEAFFGQGTRLTVV.

This chain links TRBV5-6 with TRBJ2-1; 11 bases are a match to TRBD1. J gave up 7 bases and V 4 bases, and 4 bases lay outside the gene matches. CDR1 and CDR2 (germline): SGHDT, YYEEEE. The CDR3 is made up of 14 amino acids. CDR3 DNA sequence: TGTGCCAGCAGCCTACGGGACAGGGGGAATGAGCAGTTCTTC. Translation: CASSLRDRGNEQFF.

This chain joins TRBV7-9 and TRBJ2-1; the D is unclear. CDR1 SEHNR and CDR2 FQNEAQ come from the germline V gene (reference sequence). Trimming removed 4 bases from V and 1 base from J, with 17 bases in between. CDR3 length: 17 residues. The CDR3, as DNA: TGTGCCAGCAGCTCAACCGGCAGGTCTTGGTCCTACAATGAGCAGTTCTTC. This sequence encodes CASSSTGRSWSYNEQFF.

V usage is TRBV10-3 and J usage is TRBJ1-3; D remains ambiguous. Trimming removed 3 bases from V and 0 bases from J, with 6 bases in between. The germline gives CDR1 ENHRY, CDR2 SYGVKD. The length of the CDR3 is 14 residues. The CDR3: CAISDALSGNTIYF. CDR3 nucleotides: TGTGCCATCAGTGATGCACTCTCTGGAAACACCATATATTTT.

The chain employs TRBV20-1 and TRBJ1-2, with D hard to call. Germline V gene lookup returns CDR1 DFQATT and CDR2 SNEGSKA (reference sequence). The CDR3 is made up of 11 amino acids. In DNA, the CDR3 is TGCAGCGCTGGATGGGAGGATGGCTACACCTTC. Its protein is CSAGWEDGYTF.

This chain connects TRBV5-1 to TRBJ2-7, with 10 bases matching TRBD1. CDR3 length: 15 residues. Trimming cost V 3 bases and J 5 bases; bases outside gene matches: 8. Germline V gene sequence: CDR1 SGHRS, CDR2 YFSETQ. The CDR3 is CASSYLGQGYDEQYF. Here the CDR3 DNA reads TGCGCCAGCAGCTACTTGGGACAGGGGTACGACGAGCAGTACTTC.

The chain couples TRBV5-1 to TRBJ2-7, with 7 bases fitting TRBD1. Unmatched junction bases numbered 5, after V lost 5 bases and J lost 0 bases. The length of the CDR3 is 14 residues. From germline, CDR1 is SGHRS and CDR2 YFSETQ. CDR3 sequence: CASSTGESSYEQYF. As DNA, the CDR3 is TGCGCCAGCAGTACAGGGGAAAGCTCCTACGAGCAGTACTTC.

The chain employs TRBV4-1 and TRBJ2-1; 13 nucleotides align to TRBD2. The CDR3 covers 16 residues. After removal of 0 bases from V and 8 bases from J, the junction contained 4 bases not matched to a gene. In germline, CDR1 is MGHRA, CDR2 YSYEKL. In DNA form, the CDR3 reads TGCGCCAGCAGCCAAGAATGGACTAGCGGGGGTTATGAGCAGTTCTTC. Translating gives CASSQEWTSGGYEQFF.

The rearrangement uses TRBV25-1 and TRBJ1-3, with a weak D call TRBD1 (5 bases). V was clipped by 6 bases and J by 1 base, with 16 bases between them. The germline CDR1 and CDR2 sequences are MGHDK and SYGVNS. The CDR3 loop spans 16 amino acids. CDR3 sequence reads: CASSQNPGESGNTIYF. The DNA of the CDR3 is TGTGCCAGCAGCCAAAACCCGGGGGAATCTGGAAACACCATATATTTT.

This chain joins TRBV14 and TRBJ1-1; TRBD1 might be the D (6 bases). Germline values: CDR1 SGHDN, CDR2 FVKESK. The V end was cut by 1 base, the J end by 6 bases, with 12 bases between. There are 14 residues in the CDR3. The CDR3 DNA reads as TGTGCCAGCAGCCAAGTCCTAGGGGGGGCTGAAGCTTTCTTT. Translated: CASSQVLGGAEAFF.

The gene calls are TRBV5-6 and TRBJ1-2; 9 nucleotides match TRBD1. Germline V lookup: CDR1 SGHDT, CDR2 YYEEEE. The V gene end was trimmed by 3 bases and the J gene end by 4 bases; junction bases not matched to a gene: 7. The CDR3 consists of 15 residues. CDR3 sequence (DNA): TGTGCCAGCAGCTACCGGGACAGGGATAGCTATGGCTACACCTTC. The encoded protein is CASSYRDRDSYGYTF.

This chain links TRBV19 with TRBJ1-1; 7 nucleotides line up with TRBD1. The CDR3 runs 13 residues. Unmatched junction bases numbered 2, after V lost 4 bases and J lost 3 bases. The germline gives CDR1 LNHDA, CDR2 SQIVND (reference sequence). Written as DNA, the CDR3 is TGTGCCAGTAGTAGAGACAGGGACACTGAAGCTTTCTTT. Amino acids: CASSRDRDTEAFF.

The sample holds one count of this clone. The V gene is TRBV11-3, the J gene TRBJ2-3; D gene ambiguous. Per germline, CDR1 SGHNT and CDR2 YENEEA. This CDR3 is 15 amino acids long. The V and J ends lost 1 base and 1 base respectively, with 9 bases between them. Here the CDR3 DNA reads TGTGCCAGCAGCTTAGGTCATCGAGGCACAGATACGCAGTATTTT. Translation: CASSLGHRGTDTQYF.

The chain employs TRBV5-4 and TRBJ2-5; TRBD2 might be the D (6 bases). CDR3 size: 15 residues. In germline, CDR1 is SGHNT, CDR2 YYREEE (reference sequence). V lost 1 base and J lost 4, with 14 bases in between. The CDR3 DNA reads TGTGCCAGCAGCTTGACCAGGGAGGAGGGAGAGACCCAGTACTTC. Translation gives CASSLTREEGETQYF.

The V call is TRBV11-2, the J call TRBJ1-1; tentatively, D is TRBD1 (6 bases). Trimming pared 6 bases from V and 8 bases from J, leaving 13 bases between. Per the germline V gene, CDR1 is SGHAT and CDR2 is FQNNGV. The CDR3 extends over 12 amino acids. The CDR3 loop reads CASREGQKEAFF. For the CDR3, the DNA is TGTGCCAGCAGGGAAGGACAGAAAGAAGCTTTCTTT.

The rearrangement links TRBV19 to TRBJ1-5, with D unclear. Germline lookup yields CDR1 LNHDA and CDR2 SQIVND (reference sequence). The CDR3 totals 14 residues. V gave up 9 bases and J gave up 3 bases, with 15 bases separating them. Here the CDR3 DNA reads TGTGCCAGCGACTCGTTGAAAACCAATCAGCCCCAGCATTTT. Amino acid sequence: CASDSLKTNQPQHF.

This clone was detected once. The chain has TRBV2 and TRBJ2-7; 7 nucleotides agree with TRBD2. Germline assignment: CDR1 SNHLY and CDR2 FYNNEI. CDR3 size: 14 residues. V lost 8 bases to trimming and J lost 0 bases; unmatched junction nucleotides: 7. CDR3 DNA: TGTGCCAGCTCTAGCGGACACACCTCCTACGAGCAGTACTTC. This encodes CASSSGHTSYEQYF.